These T cell receptor beta chains were read from a single sample in a study of blood T cell repertoires in COVID-19. Produced via immunoSEQ multiplex PCR; TCRdb's table is partial and in-frame only. The sample lists 400,000 to 450,000 clones; 75% to 90% were seen once. Input material: PBMCs or T cells enriched from blood (not recorded which). The receptors originated from a young man who had recovered from COVID-19. The CDR3 runs from the conserved cysteine through the conserved F or W.

V gene	J gene	CDR3 protein
TRBV19	TRBJ1-3	CASSLDSNSGNTIYF
TRBV27	TRBJ2-2	CASSFRTVNTGELFF
TRBV24-1	TRBJ1-5	CATSDGGDRGRQPQHF
TRBV9	TRBJ2-1	CASSETSGSFEQFF
TRBV6-5	TRBJ2-7	CASRGAGGWQYF
TRBV4-1	TRBJ2-1	CASSHEPGGGRNEQFF
TRBV19	TRBJ2-5	CASSIGLAVPSETQYF
TRBV5-1	TRBJ1-1	CASSSTGGYTEAFF
TRBV14	TRBJ1-1	CASSQGTEKTEAFF
TRBV6-2/TRBV6-3	TRBJ2-1	CASSYSRLAGTYNEQFF
TRBV2	TRBJ2-7	CASSVAGTSYEQYF
TRBV2	TRBJ2-7	CASSMAGMSYEQYF
TRBV7-9	TRBJ1-5	CASSLGQGKAQPQHF
TRBV9	TRBJ2-5	CASGTLGETQYF
TRBV15	TRBJ2-7	CATGQGAYEQYF
TRBV3-1/TRBV3-2	TRBJ1-1	CASSQDYTEAFF
TRBV2	TRBJ2-3	CASSDWTGLADTQYF
TRBV5-1	TRBJ1-4	CASSLFGGQQNEKLFF
TRBV4-1	TRBJ2-7	CASSQMGAGSYEQYF
TRBV13	TRBJ2-1	CASSPGGKGANEQFF
TRBV5-6	TRBJ1-2	CASVLWTGDYGYTF
TRBV11-2	TRBJ2-3	CASSFGQFVSTDTQYF
TRBV19	TRBJ1-2	CASSAGVYGYTF
TRBV19	TRBJ2-1	CASSRTGYEQFF
TRBV4-1	TRBJ1-6	CASSLGTGGSPLHF
TRBV30	TRBJ1-4	CAWSVQVNEKLFF
TRBV19	TRBJ2-1	CASSNYNEQFF
TRBV2	TRBJ2-2	CASSIRGGTGTWTSPYTGELFF
TRBV29-1	TRBJ2-1	CSVGLPPSSYNEQFF
TRBV4-2	TRBJ2-4	CASSQERISGKAKNIQYF
TRBV4-1	TRBJ2-5	CASSLDRWETQYF
TRBV29-1	TRBJ1-3	CSVDSGAGNTIYF
TRBV19	TRBJ1-2	CASSHTNSRGLGGYTF
TRBV7-2	TRBJ2-7	CASSIQPGGLYEQYF
TRBV9	TRBJ1-6	CASSATGTVNSPLHF
TRBV28	TRBJ2-5	CASSPTSGRKEETQYF
TRBV11-2	TRBJ1-1	CASSLTYPPGNTEAFF
TRBV15	TRBJ2-1	CATSRGFGTSEGHEQFF
TRBV27	TRBJ1-4	CASSSVGEKLFF
TRBV7-6	TRBJ2-3	CASSLEASGRTPNTQYF
TRBV5-1	TRBJ2-5	CASSLNSQETQYF
TRBV30	TRBJ1-5	CAWSTGGSQPQHF
TRBV29-1	TRBJ2-6	CSVGSGRSGANVLTF
TRBV5-1	TRBJ2-7	CASREPRGEGANSYEQYF
TRBV7-9	TRBJ1-6	CASSFGQGNSPLHF
TRBV28	TRBJ2-1	CASRLAGPYNEQFF
TRBV19	TRBJ2-7	CASSIGRENHYEQYF
TRBV5-1	TRBJ2-1	CASSSEGADEQFF
TRBV10-3	TRBJ2-7	CAISDQGAYEQYF
TRBV21-1	TRBJ2-7	CASSKVLAQGKTYEQYF
TRBV28	TRBJ1-4	CASSPPRLSDLLFF
TRBV7-9	TRBJ1-5	CASSGTGDQPQHF
TRBV19	TRBJ1-1	CASNFGTGAITEAFF
TRBV28	TRBJ2-1	CASSPRVGDRIYNEQFF